This T cell receptor beta chain was obtained from a study of cytomegalovirus exposure and HLA in healthy donors. J lost 4 bases, V lost 9 bases, and 15 bases had no gene match. The CDR3 runs 17 residues. CDR1 and CDR2 (germline): MGHDK, SYGVNS. The primer mix had 60 Vbeta and 13 Jbeta primers. Here immunoSEQ multiplex PCR was the method, and the copy in TCRdb shows in-frame clones only, minus some. The sample totals under 250,000 clones. Sequences were obtained from PBMCs. This clonotype was sampled from a girl aged 2 to 10 in good health and CMV-seropositive. The V gene is TRBV25-1, the J gene TRBJ1-6; 7 positions agree with TRBD1. The CDR3 sequence: CARKQGTPNVYNSPLHF. The CDR3 region has the DNA TGTGCCAGGAAACAGGGGACCCCCAACGTTTATAATTCACCCCTCCACTTT.